The 23 T cell receptor beta chains presented below share a single source sample, sequenced in a study of sequential checkpoint blockade in melanoma. Sample treatment: randomized to nivolumab then ipilimumab (arm A) or the reverse (arm B). Assay used: immunoSEQ multiplex PCR; TCRdb lists only in-frame clones, some missing. The sample has a few thousand clones; about a quarter are singletons. Sequences were derived from tumor tissue (inferred from file names), sampled from a patient given nivolumab and ipilimumab in sequence. These receptors originate from a human donor with melanoma.

V is TRBV25-1 and J is TRBJ1-1, with unresolved D. The CDR3 consists of 15 residues. Trimming pared 5 bases from V and 6 bases from J, leaving 19 bases between. CDR1 and CDR2 from the germline V gene are MGHDK and SYGVNS. The CDR3 loop reads CASSSPYRGVPEAFF. The CDR3 DNA reads as TGTGCCAGCAGTAGCCCTTACCGGGGAGTCCCTGAAGCTTTCTTT.

The chain recombines TRBV23-1 with TRBJ2-7; D is ambiguous. TRBV23-1 is flagged as an ORF with uncertain function. This CDR3 spans 13 amino acids. Trimming pared 6 bases from V and 3 bases from J, leaving 12 bases between. CDR3 loop: CASSLDRFYEQYF. In nucleotides, the CDR3 is TGCGCCAGCAGCCTGGACCGCTTCTACGAGCAGTACTTC.

This clone was recorded many times. V and J are TRBV11-3 and TRBJ1-1, with D possibly being TRBD1 (6 bases). This CDR3 region has 15 residues. The germline CDR1 and CDR2 sequences are SGHNT and YENEEA. The V gene lost 5 bases and the J gene lost 7 bases, with 20 bases spanning the gap. CDR3 in DNA: TGTGCCAGCAGCACCCGAGGGGGGCAGGGGATTGAAGCTTTCTTT. It yields the protein CASSTRGGQGIEAFF.

This clone was seen more than once but under ten times. V is TRBV12-5 and J is TRBJ1-1; D is possibly TRBD1 (6 bases). The V gene lost 5 bases and the J gene lost 1 base, with 14 bases spanning the gap. The CDR3 contains 15 residues. Germline V gives CDR1 LGHNT, CDR2 FRNRAP. The CDR3 DNA sequence: TGTGCTAGTGGTCCCGTGGGGGGGGCGAACACTGAAGCTTTCTTT. Residues: CASGPVGGANTEAFF. Full variable domain (missing parts from reference TRBV12-5 and TRBJ1-1): DARVTQTPRHKVTEMGQEVTMRCQPILGHNTVFWYRQTMMQGLELLAYFRNRAPLDDSGMPKDRFSAEMPDATLATLKIQPSEPRDSAVYFCASGPVGGANTEAFFGQGTRLTVV.

A few counts support this clone. The chain is built from TRBV6-8 and TRBJ2-3, with 8 positions matching TRBD2. V was clipped by 7 bases and J by 5 bases; unmatched bases: 8. Germline CDR1 is MNHGY and CDR2 is SAAAGT. The CDR3 loop spans 14 amino acids. CDR3 loop: CASIGAGAGDTQYF. The CDR3 DNA follows: TGTGCCAGCATAGGAGCGGGAGCGGGAGATACGCAGTATTTT.

In DNA form, the CDR3 reads TGTGCCAGCAGCACCAGATTTTACTACGAGCAGTACTTC. It yields the protein CASSTRFYYEQYF. This chain joins TRBV6-8 and TRBJ2-7; D not certain. Trimming removed 6 bases from V and 3 bases from J, with 12 bases in between. CDR1 and CDR2 (germline): MNHGY, SAAAGT. The CDR3 is made up of 13 amino acids.

This clone occurred a few times. The chain recombines TRBV14 with TRBJ1-3; D gene uncertain. V lost 5 bases to trimming and J lost 5 bases, with 7 bases between them. The CDR3 runs 12 residues. Germline V CDR1 and CDR2: SGHDN, FVKESK. The DNA of the CDR3 is TGTGCCAGCAGCAAATCCAGAAACACCATATATTTT. This codes for CASSKSRNTIYF.

CDR3 loop: CASSNRYGYTF. The CDR3 DNA follows: TGTGCCAGTAGTAACCGGTACGGCTACACCTTC. The J gene is TRBJ1-2, the V gene TRBV19; D not resolved. Trimming took 4 bases from V and 8 from J, leaving 8 bases between them. The CDR3 totals 11 residues. Per the germline V gene, CDR1 is LNHDA and CDR2 is SQIVND (reference sequence).

This chain joins TRBV19 and TRBJ2-2, with D possibly TRBD2 on 6 matching bases. This CDR3 has 14 residues. Trimming took off 8 bases at V and 1 base at J, with 11 bases between the two ends. Germline loops: CDR1 LNHDA, CDR2 SQIVND (reference sequence). CDR3 region: CASARDLNTGELFF. CDR3 coding DNA: TGTGCCAGTGCCCGGGACTTGAACACCGGGGAGCTGTTTTTT.

The CDR3 DNA is TGTGCCAGCAGCTTATCCCCACAGGGGGTCGACGAGCAGTACTTC. The encoded protein is CASSLSPQGVDEQYF. The chain combines TRBV11-3 with TRBJ2-7, with 8 nucleotides matching TRBD1. Germline V gives CDR1 SGHNT, CDR2 YENEEA. V was pared by 2 bases and J by 5 bases, with 8 bases of the junction left unmatched. The CDR3 totals 15 residues.

This clone is classed as medium-sized. The V call is TRBV30, the J call TRBJ2-7; 8 positions match TRBD1. Unmatched junction bases numbered 3, after V lost 3 bases and J lost 2 bases. Germline lookup yields CDR1 GTSNPN and CDR2 SVGIG (reference sequence). The CDR3 runs to 13 residues. The CDR3 region is CAWRGQDAYEQYF. The CDR3 DNA follows: TGTGCCTGGAGGGGACAGGACGCCTACGAGCAGTACTTC.

This clone was seen only a few times. The chain links TRBV11-3 to TRBJ1-1, with D maybe TRBD1 (6 bases). Germline V gives CDR1 SGHNT, CDR2 YENEEA. V lost 0 bases and J 5 bases, leaving 19 bases between the germline ends. The CDR3 length is 17 residues. The CDR3: CASSLEALLQGDTEAFF. CDR3 coding DNA: TGTGCCAGCAGCTTAGAGGCACTATTACAGGGAGATACTGAAGCTTTCTTT.

The CDR3 sequence is CASSYRSGTANYGYTF. The CDR3 DNA follows: TGCGCCAGCAGCTACCGATCTGGGACGGCTAACTATGGCTACACCTTC. The rearrangement uses TRBV5-1 and TRBJ1-2, with D tentatively TRBD1 (5 bases). Per germline, CDR1 SGHRS and CDR2 YFSETQ. CDR3 length: 16 residues. The V end was cut by 3 bases, the J end by 0 bases, with 15 bases between.

J is TRBJ2-1 and V is TRBV5-1; TRBD2 is a possible D gene (5 bases). Germline lookup yields CDR1 SGHRS and CDR2 YFSETQ. The CDR3 covers 16 residues. V shed 4 bases and J shed 0 bases, with 14 bases lying between them. The CDR3, as DNA: TGCGCCAGCAGCCCCACCCTAGCCCTCTCCTACAATGAGCAGTTCTTC. As protein: CASSPTLALSYNEQFF.

This clone occurred a few times. The chain joins TRBV9 to TRBJ1-3; no clear D. The germline CDR1 and CDR2 sequences are SGDLS and YYNGEE. V was trimmed by 0 bases and J by 8 bases, leaving 6 bases between them. The CDR3 has 12 amino acids. The CDR3 reads CASSVDRYTIYF. CDR3 nucleotide sequence: TGTGCCAGCAGCGTAGACCGCTACACCATATATTTT.

This chain uses TRBV12-5 with TRBJ1-1, with D hard to call. Germline V gene lookup returns CDR1 LGHNT and CDR2 FRNRAP. This CDR3 comprises 13 residues. V lost 5 bases to trimming and J lost 0 bases, with 7 bases between them. The CDR3, as DNA: TGTGCTAGTGGTCCCGCCATGAACACTGAAGCTTTCTTT. Protein product: CASGPAMNTEAFF.

The V gene is TRBV5-1, the J gene TRBJ1-5; 10 nucleotides match TRBD1. Germline CDR1 is SGHRS and CDR2 is YFSETQ. V shed 1 base, J shed 5 bases, and the junction held 6 bases outside the gene matches. The CDR3 contains 16 residues. CDR3 in DNA: TGCGCCAGCAGCTTGAGACCGGGACAGGGGTATCAGCCCCAGCATTTT. Encoded protein: CASSLRPGQGYQPQHF.

In its sample, this clone was seen a few times. The chain combines TRBV6-8 with TRBJ1-4; TRBD1 agrees at 7 bases. The CDR3 is made up of 18 amino acids. V lost 5 bases, J lost 0 bases, and 12 bases stayed unmatched. Looked up from germline, CDR1 is MNHGY and CDR2 is SAAAGT. The CDR3 DNA reads TGTGCCAGCAGTAAACAGGGGCCATCCCTTGCAACTAATGAAAAACTGTTTTTT. As protein: CASSKQGPSLATNEKLFF.

The rearrangement joins TRBV5-1 to TRBJ2-1; 8 nucleotides agree with TRBD1. Germline V CDR1 and CDR2: SGHRS, YFSETQ. There are 17 residues in the CDR3. V shed 0 bases and J 0 bases; nucleotides not matched to a gene: 5. CDR3 sequence: CASSLATGVGSYNEQFF. The CDR3 DNA sequence: TGCGCCAGCAGCTTGGCGACAGGGGTTGGCTCCTACAATGAGCAGTTCTTC.

This clone was seen repeatedly, ten times or more. The chain uses TRBV11-3 and TRBJ1-5; 10 bases map to TRBD1. With V trimmed by 5 bases and J by 5 bases, 6 bases remained unmatched. CDR1 and CDR2 from the germline V gene are SGHNT and YENEEA. This CDR3 is built from 15 residues. The CDR3 DNA sequence: TGTGCCAGCAGCGCCCGGGACAGGGGTTATCAGCCCCAGCATTTT. Translating it yields CASSARDRGYQPQHF.

J is TRBJ2-1 and V is TRBV11-3, with D possibly being TRBD2 (5 bases). V dropped 3 bases and J dropped 0 bases, with 15 bases sitting between them. The CDR3 has 17 residues. Germline V lookup: CDR1 SGHNT, CDR2 YENEEA. CDR3 amino acids: CASSLEPRGSSYNEQFF. The DNA of the CDR3 is TGTGCCAGCAGCTTGGAGCCCCGTGGGAGCTCCTACAATGAGCAGTTCTTC.

This clone was recorded at least ten times. This chain uses TRBV6-8 with TRBJ2-3; D remains ambiguous. The CDR3 extends over 12 amino acids. Looked up from germline, CDR1 is MNHGY and CDR2 is SAAAGT. V shed 5 bases and J shed 0 bases, with 3 bases lying between them. The CDR3 bases are TGTGCCAGCAGTCGTAGCACAGATACGCAGTATTTT. This translates into CASSRSTDTQYF.

This clone has just one count. In DNA form, the CDR3 reads TGTGCCAGCAGCCAAACCACCGGGACAGGGCTTGTTTTCTATGGCTACACCTTC. It codes for CASSQTTGTGLVFYGYTF. This chain uses TRBV14 with TRBJ1-2; TRBD1 matches 9 bases. Germline lookup yields CDR1 SGHDN and CDR2 FVKESK. Germline trimming cut 2 bases from V and 4 bases from J; bases unmatched to any gene: 14. The CDR3 has 18 residues.